This record covers a single T cell receptor beta chain. Its recognized antigen is unknown. No base-level quality is on record; no much larger clone is a single base apart. Library preparation employed 5' RACE. For sequencing, an Illumina HiSeq 2500 was employed. A second PCR of about 7 to 12 cycles was run with a J-beta primer mix and a sample-barcoded 5' primer. A template-switch 5' adaptor carrying 12 random nucleotides introduced a unique molecular identifier onto each TCR beta cDNA molecule. Each sample yielded at least 3 million CDR3-containing paired-end reads. First-strand cDNA was synthesized from all RNA with the Mint cDNA synthesis kit, primed by a TRBC-specific oligonucleotide. All cDNA was treated with uracil-DNA glycosylase and then went through a first 18-cycle PCR with the universal primers M1SS and BC2_uni_R. The authors' pipeline ran thus. Normalization of each sample was performed by random selection of 1 million high-quality reads, each carrying a distinct molecular identifier. Instead of being binned into consensus sequences, reads that shared molecular identifiers were thrown out. MiTCR, set to a Q25 quality threshold and the strictest error-elimination algorithm, was used for CDR3 identification, clonotype clustering and error correction. Lower-bound total TCR beta diversity was estimated with a nonparametric unseen species model using Euler transformation. TCRdb reworked the public reads: Q25 trimming with fastp, MiXCR clone assembly, productive beta chains retained. Here each entry gathers all rows of one CDR3 protein and keeps the most common genes and DNA. These V and J calls are TCRdb output, not the study's own analysis. This sample lists 950,000 to 1,200,000 distinct CDR3 sequences; around two fifths were detected once. Of the sample, about an eighth falls within the top ten clones.

This sample was included in a study of blood T cells in healthy people across ages (dated by TCRdb to the mid-2010s). Background on the whole study: Template switching captured roughly one uniquely barcoded TCR beta cDNA molecule per two T cells in model experiments. Using deep sequencing normalized with unique cDNA molecular identifiers, the study measured how TCR beta repertoire diversity changes with age. The donors were divided into four age groups: young (average roughly 17 years), middle-aged (roughly 40), aged (about 60) and long-lived (around 87). To avoid experimental bias, donors of different ages were randomly spread across the sequencing lanes. Using the same blood draw, the study looked at two additional independent replicas of 1 million unique cDNA reads for two donors, one aged 18 to 29 and the other aged 80 or older.

Donors were a few dozen systemically healthy Caucasian individuals from Russia aged roughly 6 to 100 years. Around 10 milliliters of peripheral blood were drawn from each donor into EDTA-treated Vacutainer tubes. Ficoll-Paque density-gradient centrifugation was used to isolate PBMCs, with at least 6.5 million per sample. Trizol reagent was used to extract total RNA from the PBMCs, yielding at least 5 micrograms per sample. For every donor, an aliquot of PBMCs went through flow cytometry to measure the percentages of naive CD45RAhigh/CD27high T cells. Overall study results and their limits: There was a strong correlation between observed TCR beta diversity and the percentage of naive T cells measured by flow cytometry. Observed TCR beta diversity per million T cells fell roughly linearly with age, and a significant reduction was already apparent by age roughly 40. The CMV infection status of donors was not known, potentially confounding age-related changes in expanded clonotypes. Conclusive comparison of naive and antigen-experienced compartments was prevented by the profiling of bulk unsorted PBMCs. Estimates of total diversity based on one million sequenced T cells were considered lower bounds and underestimates. Compared with the aged group, the long-lived group had more naive CD4+ T cells, fewer expanded clones and increased TCR diversity, suggesting age selection.

Germline trimming: 10 bases from V, 2 bases from J; junction bases outside gene matches: 7. Looking up the germline V gene (reference sequence) yields CDR1 LGHDT and CDR2 YNNKEL. The CDR3 spans 13 residues, from the cysteine through the phenylalanine. Just the 39-base CDR3 DNA is kept, in frame starting at base 1. The sample was blood. The clonotype originates from a man aged 18 to 30 in good health. The rearranged segments are TRBV3-1 and TRBJ2-5; TRBD1 lines up with 7 middle nucleotides. The bases are TGTGCCACCAAAGGGACAGAACAAGAGACCCAGTACTTC. It specifies CATKGTEQETQYF.